Below are 23 T cell receptor beta chains sequenced from a single sample in a study of blood T cell repertoires in COVID-19. Data came from immunoSEQ multiplex PCR; TCRdb stores just in-frame clones and leaves some out. Here the sample spans just over 300,000 clones, approximately 84% being singletons. Specimen: PBMCs or T cells enriched from blood (not recorded which). The receptors were sampled from a man aged 25-40 years who had recovered from COVID-19.

DNA of the CDR3: TGTGCCAGCTCACCACCGGGGGCCGATCAGCCCCAGCATTTT. It translates to CASSPPGADQPQHF. The V and J genes are TRBV18 and TRBJ1-5, with a possible D match to TRBD1 (6 bases). V dropped 0 bases and J dropped 5 bases, with 8 bases sitting between them. The CDR3 is made up of 14 amino acids. The germline gives CDR1 KGHSH, CDR2 LQKENI.

The chain joins TRBV27 to TRBJ1-4; 8 nucleotides align to TRBD1. Losses at the gene ends were 4 bases for V and 4 bases for J; bases not matched to a gene: 5. This CDR3 has 15 amino acids. Per the germline V gene, CDR1 is MNHEY and CDR2 is SMNVEV (reference sequence). The CDR3 DNA sequence: TGTGCCAGCAGTTACCTGACAGGGGTTAATGAAAAACTGTTTTTT. Its protein product is CASSYLTGVNEKLFF. The variable domain in full, completed from reference TRBV27 and TRBJ1-4, reads EAQVTQNPRYLITVTGKKLTVTCSQNMNHEYMSWYRQDPGLGLRQIYYSMNVEVTDKGDVPEGYKVSRKEKRNFPLILESPSPNQTSLYFCASSYLTGVNEKLFFGSGTQLSVL.

CDR3 coding DNA: TGTGCCTGGAGTTGGGGGACAGGGGAGTACGAGCAGTACTTC. It is translated as CAWSWGTGEYEQYF. The chain carries TRBV30 and TRBJ2-7; 10 bases map to TRBD1. Germline assignment: CDR1 GTSNPN and CDR2 SVGIG (reference sequence). The CDR3 is 14 residues long. The junction had 5 bases not matched to a gene; V was cut back by 2 bases and J by 4 bases.

This clone was seen just once. The J gene is TRBJ2-1, the V gene TRBV6-5; perhaps TRBD1 as D (6 bases). The length of the CDR3 is 16 residues. In germline, CDR1 is MNHEY, CDR2 SVGAGI. V was cut by 4 bases and J by 0 bases, with 13 bases left in between. CDR3 sequence (DNA): TGTGCCAGCAGTTCCTTACAGGGCCTCTCCTACAATGAGCAGTTCTTC. Protein sequence: CASSSLQGLSYNEQFF.

This chain connects TRBV30 to TRBJ2-1, with a tentative D call TRBD1 (6 bases). The CDR3 is 14 residues long. Germline V CDR1 and CDR2: GTSNPN, SVGIG (reference sequence). V was shortened by 6 bases and J by 10 bases, with 22 bases between the two germline ends. CDR3 DNA: TGTGCCTGCAAAAGGGACACGAGGGCCTCCGAGCAGTTCTTC. This codes for CACKRDTRASEQFF.

The genes are TRBV27 and TRBJ2-1; TRBD2 agrees at 7 bases. The germline CDR1 and CDR2 sequences are MNHEY and SMNVEV (reference sequence). Unmatched junction bases numbered 10, after V lost 5 bases and J lost 0 bases. The CDR3 runs 17 residues. CDR3 protein: CASSILSGPSSYNEQFF. In nucleotides, the CDR3 is TGTGCCAGCAGTATCCTTAGCGGGCCAAGCTCCTACAATGAGCAGTTCTTC.

The chain carries TRBV6-5 and TRBJ2-7; the D is unclear. Trimming removed 8 bases at V and 0 bases at J, with 11 bases between. The CDR3 totals 13 residues. Germline V gene lookup returns CDR1 MNHEY and CDR2 SVGAGI. CDR3 DNA sequence: TGTGCCAGCCCGCGACCAGGCTCCTACGAGCAGTACTTC. This translates into CASPRPGSYEQYF.

The gene calls are TRBV20-1 and TRBJ1-5; 10 bases align to TRBD1. After removal of 3 bases from V and 0 bases from J, the junction contained 5 bases not matched to a gene. There are 16 residues in the CDR3. Germline V CDR1 and CDR2: DFQATT, SNEGSKA (reference sequence). This chain's CDR3 is CSASGQGGYSNQPQHF. The CDR3, as DNA: TGCAGTGCTAGTGGACAGGGGGGGTATAGCAATCAGCCCCAGCATTTT.

The J gene is TRBJ2-7, the V gene TRBV4-1; tentatively, D is TRBD1 (6 bases). From germline, CDR1 is MGHRA and CDR2 YSYEKL. The CDR3 is 17 residues long. The V gene lost 1 base and the J gene lost 1 base, with 17 bases spanning the gap. The CDR3 DNA is TGCGCCAGCAGCCAAGGGGCCTTGGGGGCAATATCCTACGAGCAGTACTTC. This translates into CASSQGALGAISYEQYF.

V usage is TRBV3-1 (or the pseudogene TRBV3-2) and J usage is TRBJ2-7; no firm D call. The germline CDR1 and CDR2 sequences are LGHDT and YNNKEL (reference sequence). The CDR3 has 11 amino acids. The germline V and J ends were trimmed by 1 base and 6 bases, with 4 bases remaining between them. This chain's CDR3 is CASSQVAEQYF. DNA for the CDR3: TGTGCCAGCAGCCAAGTGGCCGAGCAGTACTTC.

The V and J genes are TRBV27 and TRBJ1-1; D not resolved. Germline lookup yields CDR1 MNHEY and CDR2 SMNVEV (reference sequence). The V and J ends lost 5 bases and 5 bases respectively, with 12 bases between them. CDR3 length: 13 residues. CDR3 amino acids: CASSLLRGTEAFF. For the CDR3, the DNA is TGTGCCAGCAGTCTATTACGGGGTACTGAAGCTTTCTTT.

The chain combines TRBV25-1 with TRBJ2-1; 8 bases line up with TRBD1. CDR1 is MGHDK and CDR2 is SYGVNS in the germline V gene. This CDR3 contains 15 residues. J was trimmed by 9 bases and V by 5 bases; bases with no gene match: 12. The CDR3 here is CASSSYQGARSEQFF. The DNA of the CDR3 is TGTGCCAGCAGTTCATACCAGGGGGCGAGAAGTGAGCAGTTCTTC.

This chain links TRBV7-2 with TRBJ2-5; D gene unclear. This CDR3 has 14 amino acids. Per germline, CDR1 SGHTA and CDR2 FQGNSA. Trimming shortened V by 5 bases and J by 4 bases, and 14 bases separated the two germline ends. The CDR3 loop reads CASSLRESRETQYF. The CDR3 coding sequence is TGTGCCAGCAGCCTCCGCGAAAGTCGAGAGACCCAGTACTTC.

V is TRBV28 and J is TRBJ1-3; D remains unclear. There are 16 residues in the CDR3. Trimming left V 3 bases short and J 5 bases short, with 17 bases between. CDR1 is MDHEN and CDR2 is SYDVKM in the germline V gene. The CDR3 DNA reads TGTGCCAGCAGTTTTAACGGTTCGGGGAAAAGAAACACCATATATTTT. Translated: CASSFNGSGKRNTIYF.

This clone was observed a single time. Here the CDR3 reads CASSSSEGAPEAFF. CDR3 in DNA: TGTGCCAGCAGCTCAAGCGAGGGGGCCCCTGAAGCTTTCTTT. The chain recombines TRBV11-3 with TRBJ1-1; 7 bases align to TRBD1. Germline CDR1 SGHNT, CDR2 YENEEA. V gave up 4 bases and J gave up 6 bases; unmatched junction bases: 8. The CDR3 runs 14 residues.

This chain joins TRBV18 and TRBJ2-1; the D gene is possibly TRBD1 (6 bases). CDR1 is KGHSH and CDR2 is LQKENI in the germline V gene. The CDR3 is made up of 16 amino acids. V lost 2 bases and J lost 9, with 20 bases in between. In DNA form, the CDR3 reads TGTGCCAGCTCACCAACAGCTGACAGGTTTCAGGTTGAGCAGTTCTTC. Translating it yields CASSPTADRFQVEQFF.

The CDR3 reads CASSIVRGADYGYTF. The CDR3 DNA reads TGTGCCAGTAGTATAGTAAGGGGTGCGGACTATGGCTACACCTTC. The rearrangement uses TRBV19 and TRBJ1-2; weak D call: TRBD1 (5 bases). Deletions cut 1 base from V and 3 bases from J, with 12 bases between. This CDR3 is 15 amino acids long. Germline CDR1 LNHDA, CDR2 SQIVND (reference sequence).

V and J are TRBV11-3 and TRBJ2-7, with 10 bases that match TRBD1. Germline V lookup: CDR1 SGHNT, CDR2 YENEEA. CDR3 length: 15 amino acids. The V segment lost 1 base and the J segment 3 bases; nucleotides outside the gene matches: 3. CDR3 residues: CASSLGGTGVYEQYF. DNA of the CDR3: TGTGCCAGCAGCTTAGGTGGGACAGGGGTCTACGAGCAGTACTTC.

This chain links TRBV9 with TRBJ1-2; the D gene is possibly TRBD1 (6 bases). The CDR3 spans 15 residues. From germline, CDR1 is SGDLS and CDR2 YYNGEE. Trimming cost V 6 bases and J 5 bases, with 20 bases left between them. The CDR3 region has the DNA TGTGCCAGCACCGAGGGGGTGGCGGAAGGTTATGGCTACACCTTC. Translated, it gives CASTEGVAEGYGYTF.

This clone has only a few counts. The chain couples TRBV3-1 (or the pseudogene TRBV3-2) to TRBJ1-2; unclear D gene. V shed 2 bases and J shed 4 bases, with 8 bases lying between them. Germline lookup yields CDR1 LGHDT and CDR2 YNNKEL (reference sequence). The CDR3 is made up of 13 amino acids. The CDR3 bases are TGTGCCAGCAGCCAATGGGCCACCTATGGCTACACCTTC. Its protein product is CASSQWATYGYTF.

This clone is a singleton in its sample. The CDR3 DNA reads TGTGCCAGCAGACGAGAAACTAATGAAAAACTGTTTTTT. As protein: CASRRETNEKLFF. The chain combines TRBV7-9 with TRBJ1-4; D not resolved. V was shortened by 6 bases and J by 1 base, with 6 bases between the two germline ends. This CDR3 has 13 amino acids. Germline V lookup: CDR1 SEHNR, CDR2 FQNEAQ (reference sequence).

The chain recombines TRBV20-1 with TRBJ2-1; D possibly corresponds to TRBD2 (5 bases). This CDR3 has 12 amino acids. The germline V and J ends were trimmed by 3 bases and 5 bases, with 8 bases remaining between them. Germline assignment: CDR1 DFQATT and CDR2 SNEGSKA (reference sequence). CDR3 in amino acids: CSASLAHNEQFF. CDR3 DNA: TGCAGTGCTAGTCTAGCCCACAATGAGCAGTTCTTC.

The gene calls are TRBV7-9 and TRBJ2-7; 9 bases align to TRBD1. Germline V gives CDR1 SEHNR, CDR2 FQNEAQ (reference sequence). V shed 5 bases and J 2 bases; nucleotides not matched to a gene: 4. The CDR3 totals 14 residues. The CDR3 here is CASSMRQGAYEQYF. The CDR3 DNA reads as TGTGCCAGCAGCATGCGACAGGGGGCCTACGAGCAGTACTTC.